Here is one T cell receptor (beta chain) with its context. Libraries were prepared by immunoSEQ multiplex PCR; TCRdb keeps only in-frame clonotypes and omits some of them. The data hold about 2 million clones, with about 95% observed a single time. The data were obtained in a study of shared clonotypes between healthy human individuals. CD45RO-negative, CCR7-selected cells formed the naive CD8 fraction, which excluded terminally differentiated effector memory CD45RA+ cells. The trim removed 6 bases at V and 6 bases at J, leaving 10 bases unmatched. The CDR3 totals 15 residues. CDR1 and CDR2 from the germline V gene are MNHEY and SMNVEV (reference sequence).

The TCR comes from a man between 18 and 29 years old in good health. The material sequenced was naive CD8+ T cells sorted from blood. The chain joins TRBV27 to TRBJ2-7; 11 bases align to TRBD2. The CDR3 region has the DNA TGTGCCAGCAGCCCCAATCCTAGCGGGGGGCCCGAGCAGTACTTC. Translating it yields CASSPNPSGGPEQYF.